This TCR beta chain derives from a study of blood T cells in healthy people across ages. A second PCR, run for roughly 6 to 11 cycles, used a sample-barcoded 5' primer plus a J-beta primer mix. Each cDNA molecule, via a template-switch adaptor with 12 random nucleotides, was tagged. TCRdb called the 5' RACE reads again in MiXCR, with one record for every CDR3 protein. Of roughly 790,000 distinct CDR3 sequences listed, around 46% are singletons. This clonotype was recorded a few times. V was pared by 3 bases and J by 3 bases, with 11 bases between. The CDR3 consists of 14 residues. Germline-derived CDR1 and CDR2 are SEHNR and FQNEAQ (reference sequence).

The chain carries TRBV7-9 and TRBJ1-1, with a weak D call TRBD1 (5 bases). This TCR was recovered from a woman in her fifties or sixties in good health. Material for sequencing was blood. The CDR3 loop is CASSLGGFDTEAFF. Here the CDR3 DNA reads TGTGCCAGCAGCTTGGGGGGATTTGACACTGAAGCTTTCTTT.